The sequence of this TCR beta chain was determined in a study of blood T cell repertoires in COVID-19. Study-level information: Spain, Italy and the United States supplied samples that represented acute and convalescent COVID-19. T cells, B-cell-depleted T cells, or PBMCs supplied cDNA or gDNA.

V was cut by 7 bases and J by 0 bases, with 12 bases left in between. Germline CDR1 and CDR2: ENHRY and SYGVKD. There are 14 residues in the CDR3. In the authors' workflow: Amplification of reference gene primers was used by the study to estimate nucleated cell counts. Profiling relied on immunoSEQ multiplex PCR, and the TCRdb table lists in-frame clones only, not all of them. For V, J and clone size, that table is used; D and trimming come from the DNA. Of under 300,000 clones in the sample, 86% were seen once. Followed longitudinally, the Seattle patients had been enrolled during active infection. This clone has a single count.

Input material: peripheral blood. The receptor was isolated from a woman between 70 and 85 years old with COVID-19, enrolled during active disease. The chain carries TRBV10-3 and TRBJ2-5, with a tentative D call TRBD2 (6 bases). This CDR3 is CAIIGGKYQETQYF. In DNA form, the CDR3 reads TGTGCCATCATTGGGGGGAAGTACCAAGAGACCCAGTACTTC.